This T cell receptor beta chain was identified in a study of CD8 T cells in Susac syndrome. Study-level information: At the time their blood was drawn, patients with Susac syndrome were either therapy-naive, on corticosteroids (with some of them also receiving intravenous immunoglobulin), or on intravenous immunoglobulin alone. Broader study findings: Across the total CD8+ repertoires, over 15 Susac-specific public clones were detected, and across the CD8+ TEMRA repertoires, several such clones were detected.

After removal of 5 bases from V and 1 base from J, the junction contained 11 bases not matched to a gene. This CDR3 has 19 residues. Per the germline V gene, CDR1 is SGHAT and CDR2 is FQNNGV. The RNA, about 0.45 to 1 ug, was put through reverse transcription using random hexamers. Amplification of TCR beta CDR3 across 54 Vbeta and 13 Jbeta was performed with immunoSEQ multiplex PCR. TCRdb reprocessed the immunoSEQ multiplex PCR reads via MiXCR and lists one record per CDR3 protein. The sample consists of around 130,000 distinct CDR3 sequences, 85% to 95% of them appearing once. From blood CD8+ and CD4+ T cells, TCR beta sequences were generated. About this clonotype: The antigen is undetermined.

The specimen was CD8+ T cells from PBMCs. The chain employs TRBV11-2 and TRBJ2-3; 14 bases are shared with TRBD2. This receptor was obtained from a human donor with Susac syndrome. In nucleotides, the CDR3 is TGTGCCAGCAGCCTTCGACTAGCGGGGGGGCAAGGTGGCACAGATACGCAGTATTTT. This codes for CASSLRLAGGQGGTDTQYF.